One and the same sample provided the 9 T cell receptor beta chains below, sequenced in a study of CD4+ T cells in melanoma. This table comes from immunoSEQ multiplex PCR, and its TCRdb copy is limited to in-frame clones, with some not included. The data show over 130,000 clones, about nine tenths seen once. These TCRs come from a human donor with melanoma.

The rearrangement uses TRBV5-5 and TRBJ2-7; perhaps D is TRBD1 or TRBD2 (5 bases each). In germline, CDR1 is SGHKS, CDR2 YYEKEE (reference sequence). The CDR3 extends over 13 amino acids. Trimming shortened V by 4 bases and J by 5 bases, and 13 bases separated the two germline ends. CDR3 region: CASSHSRGHEQYF. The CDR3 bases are TGTGCCAGCAGCCACTCCCGGGGCCACGAGCAGTACTTC.

The CDR3 protein is CASSLEGRGATYEQYF. The CDR3 coding sequence is TGTGCCAGCAGCTTAGAGGGGCGGGGGGCCACCTACGAGCAGTACTTC. The gene calls are TRBV11-2 and TRBJ2-7; 8 bases map to TRBD2. This CDR3 spans 16 amino acids. Germline V CDR1 and CDR2: SGHAT, FQNNGV. With 0 bases clipped from V and 2 bases from J, the junction kept 6 bases outside the gene matches.

CDR3 sequence reads: CAGRFGTGAIADTQYF. Here the CDR3 DNA reads TGTGCCGGAAGGTTTGGGACAGGGGCTATTGCAGATACGCAGTATTTT. V gene TRBV2 combines with J gene TRBJ2-3; 10 bases are shared with TRBD1. Germline V gene data show CDR1 as SNHLY and CDR2 as FYNNEI. This CDR3 is 16 amino acids long. Trimming took 11 bases from V and 4 from J; bases not matched to a gene: 15. The full variable domain, in which reference TRBV2 and TRBJ2-3 provide the parts outside the CDR3, is EPEVTQTPSHQVTQMGQEVILRCVPISNHLYFYWYRQILGQKVEFLVSFYNNEISEKSEIFDDQFSVERPDGSNFTLKIRSTKLEDSAMYFCAGRFGTGAIADTQYFGPGTRLTVL.

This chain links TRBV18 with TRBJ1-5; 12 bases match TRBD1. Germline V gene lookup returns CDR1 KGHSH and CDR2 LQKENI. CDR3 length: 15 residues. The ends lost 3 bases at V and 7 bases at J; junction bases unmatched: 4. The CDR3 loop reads CASSPGDRGPQPQHF. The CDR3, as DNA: TGTGCCAGCTCACCGGGGGACAGGGGGCCCCAGCCCCAGCATTTT.

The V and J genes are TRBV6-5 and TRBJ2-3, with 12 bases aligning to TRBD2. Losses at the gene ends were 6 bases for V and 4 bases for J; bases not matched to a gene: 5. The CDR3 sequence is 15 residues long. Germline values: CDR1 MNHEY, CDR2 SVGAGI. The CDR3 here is CASRRLAGEADTQYF. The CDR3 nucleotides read TGTGCCAGCAGAAGACTAGCGGGGGAGGCAGATACGCAGTATTTT.

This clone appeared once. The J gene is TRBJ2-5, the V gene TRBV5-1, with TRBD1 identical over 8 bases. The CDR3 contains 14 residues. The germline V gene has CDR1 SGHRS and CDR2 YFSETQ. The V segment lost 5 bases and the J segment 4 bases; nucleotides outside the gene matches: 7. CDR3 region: CASRAGTGAETQYF. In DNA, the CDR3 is TGCGCCAGCAGGGCCGGGACAGGAGCAGAGACCCAGTACTTC.

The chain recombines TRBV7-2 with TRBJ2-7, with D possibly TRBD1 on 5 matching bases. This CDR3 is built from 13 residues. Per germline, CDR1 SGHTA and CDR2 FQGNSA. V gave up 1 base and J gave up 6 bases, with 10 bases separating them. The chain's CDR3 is CASSLETGSEQYF. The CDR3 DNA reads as TGTGCCAGCAGCTTAGAAACAGGCAGCGAGCAGTACTTC.

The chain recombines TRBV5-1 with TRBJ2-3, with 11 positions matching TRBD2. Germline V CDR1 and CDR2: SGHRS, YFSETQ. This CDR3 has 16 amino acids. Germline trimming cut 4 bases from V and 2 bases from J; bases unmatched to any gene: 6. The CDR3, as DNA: TGCGCCAGCAGCGCCGCTAGCGGGGGGTCCACAGATACGCAGTATTTT. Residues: CASSAASGGSTDTQYF.

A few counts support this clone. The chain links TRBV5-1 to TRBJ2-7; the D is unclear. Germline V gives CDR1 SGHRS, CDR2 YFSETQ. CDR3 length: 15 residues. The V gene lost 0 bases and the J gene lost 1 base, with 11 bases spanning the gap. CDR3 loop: CASSLDSSASYEQYF. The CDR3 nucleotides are TGCGCCAGCAGCTTGGACTCCAGCGCATCCTACGAGCAGTACTTC.